These T cell receptor beta chains were read from a single sample in a study of blood T cells in healthy people across ages. TCRdb re-called the 5' RACE reads through MiXCR, storing one row per CDR3 protein. The table shows about 1.8 million distinct CDR3 sequences, with roughly 49% occurring only once. Specimen: blood. The source of these receptors is a woman aged 40 to 55 in good health. The CDR3 runs from the conserved cysteine through the conserved F or W. The D gene is left open where the match is weak. Some rows have no size entry. The others give once, few or many, or a class for an expanded clone.

d_call | j_call | cdr3_length | v_call | clone_size | cdr3_nt | cdr3_aa
. | TRBJ1-2 | 12 | TRBV5-5 | once | TGTGCCGGCAGCTTGGGGGCAGGCGACTACACCTTC | CAGSLGAGDYTF
TRBD2 | TRBJ2-3 | 18 | TRBV3-1 | once | TGTGCCAGCAGCCAGCTCGGGACTAGCGGGGGGAGCACAGATACGCAGTATTTT | CASSQLGTSGGSTDTQYF
TRBD1 | TRBJ2-3 | 15 | TRBV5-4 | . | TGTGCCAGCAGTTCCGGGACAGGGACCTACTATACGCAGTATTTT | CASSSGTGTYYTQYF
. | TRBJ2-5 | 13 | TRBV5-1 | . | TGCGCCAGCAGCTTGGACTACACAGAGACCCAGTACTTC | CASSLDYTETQYF
TRBD1 | TRBJ1-6 | 15 | TRBV10-2 | . | TGCGCCAGCAGTGAAGGGGGACAGGGACATTCACCCCTCCACTTT | CASSEGGQGHSPLHF
TRBD2 | TRBJ2-5 | 15 | TRBV7-3 | . | TGTGCCAGCAGCTTAACGGGGACTAGCTCGGAGACCCAGTACTTC | CASSLTGTSSETQYF
. | TRBJ2-6 | 17 | TRBV6-2/TRBV6-3 | few | TGTGCCAGCAGTGGCCGAAAACAGGACTCTGGGGCCAACGTCCTGACTTTC | CASSGRKQDSGANVLTF
. | TRBJ1-2 | 15 | TRBV12-3/TRBV12-4 | few | TGTGCCAGCAGTCAACAGCGGTTAACTAACTATGGCTACACCTTC | CASSQQRLTNYGYTF
TRBD1 | TRBJ1-1 | 13 | TRBV3-1 | . | TGTGCCAGCAGCCAAGGACAGGGTAGTTTTGCTTTCTTT | CASSQGQGSFAFF
. | TRBJ2-5 | 14 | TRBV5-1 | many | TGCGCCAGCAGCTTGCCACAGGGTCAAGAGACCCAGTACTTC | CASSLPQGQETQYF